Below, 23 T cell receptor beta chains from the same sample are listed, as sequenced in a study of T cells in Graves' hyperthyroidism and ophthalmopathy. It was RNA transcripts that yielded the amplified TCR beta CDR3 regions. Initially, a first-round RT-PCR of the TCR CDR3 employed the HTBI primer set. TCRdb called the multiplex PCR reads again in MiXCR, with one record for every CDR3 protein. This sample has hundreds of thousands of distinct CDR3 sequences, with approximately 15% found just once. Sequencing was carried out using blood. The receptors derive from a woman between 45 and 60 years old with Graves' ophthalmopathy.

This clonotype appeared many times. The chain links TRBV27 to TRBJ2-5; possibly TRBD1 or TRBD2 for D (5 bases each). The CDR3 runs to 15 residues. The germline gives CDR1 MNHEY, CDR2 SMNVEV (reference sequence). The V gene lost 3 bases and the J gene lost 5 bases, with 16 bases spanning the gap. CDR3 loop: CASSFRDRLYETQYF. For the CDR3, the DNA is TGTGCCAGCAGTTTCAGGGACCGTCTATATGAGACCCAGTACTTC.

The chain combines TRBV19 with TRBJ2-1; 8 nucleotides line up with TRBD2. V dropped 5 bases and J dropped 4; count of bases not matched to a gene: 13. In germline, CDR1 is LNHDA, CDR2 SQIVND (reference sequence). This CDR3 spans 17 amino acids. CDR3 region: CASSDSGIGGVYNEQFF. Written as DNA, the CDR3 is TGTGCCAGTAGTGATAGCGGGATTGGGGGGGTATACAATGAGCAGTTCTTC.

This clonotype occurred many times. The V call is TRBV27, the J call TRBJ1-1; D perhaps matches TRBD1 (6 bases). This CDR3 has 15 amino acids. V gave up 6 bases and J gave up 7 bases, with 21 bases separating them. CDR1 is MNHEY and CDR2 is SMNVEV in the germline V gene (reference sequence). CDR3 amino acids: CASSQEQGGVNEAFF. CDR3 sequence (DNA): TGTGCCAGCAGCCAGGAACAGGGTGGGGTGAATGAAGCTTTCTTT.

This clonotype was detected many times. J is TRBJ2-5 and V is TRBV18; 8 bases are shared with TRBD2. This CDR3 comprises 19 residues. V lost 2 bases, J lost 4 bases, and 18 bases stayed unmatched. The germline CDR1 and CDR2 sequences are KGHSH and LQKENI. The CDR3 here is CASSPIRGQAGAVGETQYF. The CDR3 DNA reads as TGTGCCAGCTCACCAATCCGGGGTCAAGCGGGAGCGGTAGGAGAGACCCAGTACTTC.

This clonotype was recorded once. At one end, the junction sequence differs from germline, possibly due to a read error. The chain joins TRBV28 to TRBJ1-1, with TRBD1 matching over 10 bases. Germline V lookup: CDR1 MDHEN, CDR2 SYDVKM. This CDR3 is built from 13 residues. The CDR3 protein is CASIATGGTEALF. CDR3 in DNA: TGTGCCAGTATCGCGACAGGGGGCACTGAAGCTCTCTTT.

The sample holds a few counts of this clonotype. The chain is built from TRBV7-9 and TRBJ1-1; D gene unclear. V lost 1 base and J lost 3, with 9 bases in between. The CDR3 has 14 amino acids. Per germline, CDR1 SEHNR and CDR2 FQNEAQ (reference sequence). CDR3 sequence: CASSLGREDTEAFF. In DNA, the CDR3 is TGTGCCAGCAGCTTAGGACGGGAAGACACTGAAGCTTTCTTT.

In this sample, this clonotype turned up many times. The chain combines TRBV18 with TRBJ2-7; D remains ambiguous. The CDR3 is 14 amino acids. Per germline, CDR1 KGHSH and CDR2 LQKENI. Trimming removed 3 bases from V and 0 bases from J, with 9 bases in between. The CDR3 sequence is CASSPSGPSYEQYF. The CDR3 DNA is TGTGCCAGCTCACCCTCCGGACCCTCCTACGAGCAGTACTTC.

Only a few counts were recorded for this clonotype. V is TRBV27 and J is TRBJ2-7, with 8 bases lining up with TRBD1. The CDR3 covers 14 residues. CDR1 MNHEY and CDR2 SMNVEV come from the germline V gene (reference sequence). The V segment lost 4 bases and the J segment 6 bases; nucleotides outside the gene matches: 8. The CDR3 here is CASSSFGQGGEQYF. CDR3 DNA: TGTGCCAGCAGTTCCTTTGGACAGGGCGGCGAGCAGTACTTC.

This clonotype was found many times. The rearrangement links TRBV7-2 to TRBJ2-1; maybe TRBD2 (6 bases). Per the germline V gene, CDR1 is SGHTA and CDR2 is FQGNSA. This CDR3 contains 14 residues. V was pared by 3 bases and J by 7 bases, with 13 bases between. CDR3 residues: CASSFNEEGNEQFF. DNA of the CDR3: TGTGCCAGCAGCTTTAATGAGGAGGGGAATGAGCAGTTCTTC.

This clonotype appeared many times. This chain connects TRBV7-9 to TRBJ2-2; possible D gene TRBD2, 5 bases. There are 14 residues in the CDR3. Trimming pared 6 bases from V and 8 bases from J, leaving 16 bases between. Germline assignment: CDR1 SEHNR and CDR2 FQNEAQ (reference sequence). The CDR3 spells CASRLSGSRGELFF. In DNA form, the CDR3 reads TGTGCCAGCAGACTCAGCGGATCCCGGGGGGAGCTGTTTTTT.

The chain joins TRBV2 to TRBJ2-1, with 13 bases that match TRBD2. The CDR3 sequence is 17 residues long. After removal of 2 bases from V and 3 bases from J, the junction contained 4 bases not matched to a gene. Germline V CDR1 and CDR2: SNHLY, FYNNEI. Written as DNA, the CDR3 is TGTGCCAGCAGTGAACAAGGACTAGCGGGAGACTACAATGAGCAGTTCTTC. Translated: CASSEQGLAGDYNEQFF.

This clonotype was seen repeatedly, ten times or more. The chain combines TRBV6-2 or TRBV6-3 with TRBJ1-2, with unresolved D. The V end was cut by 4 bases, the J end by 4 bases, with 7 bases between. CDR1 and CDR2 (germline): MNHEY, SVGEGT. This CDR3 contains 12 residues. The CDR3 sequence: CASSSGFYGYTF. The CDR3 DNA follows: TGTGCCAGCAGTTCCGGTTTCTATGGCTACACCTTC.

This clonotype was detected many times. The J gene is TRBJ2-4, the V gene TRBV5-5, with 7 bases fitting TRBD1. The V gene's germline CDR1 is SGHKS and CDR2 YYEKEE (reference sequence). The CDR3 is made up of 14 amino acids. Trimming at V came to 1 base and at J to 6 bases, leaving 4 bases not matched to a gene. DNA for the CDR3: TGTGCCAGCAGCTTGACAGGGGCTGGAAACATTCAGTACTTC. Translated, it gives CASSLTGAGNIQYF.

This clonotype occurred many times. V is TRBV12-5 and J is TRBJ2-2, with 12 bases matching TRBD2. Trimming took 1 base from V and 5 from J; bases not matched to a gene: 8. The CDR3 runs 18 residues. Germline values: CDR1 LGHNT, CDR2 FRNRAP. CDR3 sequence reads: CASGLEILAGGNTGELFF. CDR3 nucleotides: TGTGCTAGTGGTTTGGAGATCCTAGCGGGAGGGAATACCGGGGAGCTGTTTTTT.

This clonotype was found many times. The rearrangement uses TRBV30 and TRBJ1-5; TRBD1 is a possible D gene (5 bases). V gave up 0 bases and J gave up 6 bases, with 12 bases separating them. This CDR3 contains 14 residues. Looked up from germline, CDR1 is GTSNPN and CDR2 is SVGIG (reference sequence). The CDR3 region is CAWSVQGAAQPQHF. As DNA, the CDR3 is TGTGCCTGGAGTGTACAAGGGGCGGCTCAGCCCCAGCATTTT.

This clonotype was picked up many times. The chain has TRBV29-1 and TRBJ2-3; 7 bases map to TRBD2. The length of the CDR3 is 15 residues. The V and J ends lost 4 bases and 1 base, in that order; junction bases with no gene match: 8. Germline CDR1 SQVTM, CDR2 ANQGSEA. The CDR3 region is CSVAGSSGRTDTQYF. The CDR3 DNA reads as TGCAGCGTTGCAGGCTCTAGCGGACGCACAGATACGCAGTATTTT.

This clonotype showed up just once. The V and J genes are TRBV19 and TRBJ2-3, with D perhaps matching TRBD1 (5 bases). Per germline, CDR1 LNHDA and CDR2 SQIVND (reference sequence). This CDR3 spans 15 amino acids. V was pared by 3 bases and J by 7 bases, with 17 bases between. The DNA of the CDR3 is TGTGCCAGTAGTATCGACAGTATCACGGCACATACGCAGTATTTT. Translation: CASSIDSITAHTQYF.

This clonotype was detected only a few times. This chain joins TRBV15 and TRBJ2-7, with 7 bases that match TRBD2. This CDR3 is built from 15 residues. The V gene end was trimmed by 0 bases and the J gene end by 1 base; junction bases not matched to a gene: 3. The germline gives CDR1 LNHNV, CDR2 YYDKDF (reference sequence). The CDR3 protein is CATSREGGSSYEQYF. The CDR3, as DNA: TGTGCCACCAGCAGAGAGGGCGGGAGTTCCTACGAGCAGTACTTC.

The chain links TRBV10-3 to TRBJ2-7, with D uncertain. V was shortened by 4 bases and J by 1 base, with 11 bases between the two germline ends. In germline, CDR1 is ENHRY, CDR2 SYGVKD. The CDR3 is made up of 14 amino acids. The CDR3 DNA sequence: TGTGCCATCAGTGGACGGTCGACGTCCTACGAGCAGTACTTC. Translated, it gives CAISGRSTSYEQYF.

This chain joins TRBV6-1 and TRBJ2-5; possible D gene TRBD1, 6 bases. Per germline, CDR1 MNHNS and CDR2 SASEGT. Trimming removed 6 bases at V and 5 bases at J, with 19 bases between. The CDR3 consists of 15 residues. The CDR3 protein is CASSASGAGGETQYF. In DNA form, the CDR3 reads TGTGCCAGCAGCGCCTCAGGGGCGGGCGGGGAGACCCAGTACTTC.

This clonotype was observed a handful of times. The genes are TRBV3-1 and TRBJ2-2; the D call may be TRBD1 or TRBD2 (5 bases each). The CDR3 runs to 11 residues. Germline V gene data show CDR1 as LGHDT and CDR2 as YNNKEL (reference sequence). Trimming took 7 bases from V and 6 from J, leaving 6 bases between them. The CDR3 DNA is TGTGCCAGCATGGGGGCCGGGGAGCTGTTTTTT. Translation: CASMGAGELFF.

This chain connects TRBV2 to TRBJ2-7; the D gene is possibly TRBD1 (6 bases). The CDR3 sequence is 12 residues long. Germline V gene data show CDR1 as SNHLY and CDR2 as FYNNEI. V gave up 7 bases and J gave up 3 bases, with 10 bases separating them. The CDR3 spells CASMTGYYEQYF. CDR3 nucleotide sequence: TGTGCCAGCATGACAGGTTACTACGAGCAGTACTTC.

At least ten counts were recorded for this clonotype. The chain employs TRBV29-1 and TRBJ1-2, with D possibly TRBD1 on 6 matching bases. Trimming took off 1 base at V and 2 bases at J, with 20 bases between the two ends. The V gene's germline CDR1 is SQVTM and CDR2 ANQGSEA. CDR3 size: 17 residues. This CDR3 reads CSVEGGTRWGENYGYTF. CDR3 bases: TGCAGCGTTGAAGGGGGGACACGGTGGGGGGAGAACTATGGCTACACCTTC.